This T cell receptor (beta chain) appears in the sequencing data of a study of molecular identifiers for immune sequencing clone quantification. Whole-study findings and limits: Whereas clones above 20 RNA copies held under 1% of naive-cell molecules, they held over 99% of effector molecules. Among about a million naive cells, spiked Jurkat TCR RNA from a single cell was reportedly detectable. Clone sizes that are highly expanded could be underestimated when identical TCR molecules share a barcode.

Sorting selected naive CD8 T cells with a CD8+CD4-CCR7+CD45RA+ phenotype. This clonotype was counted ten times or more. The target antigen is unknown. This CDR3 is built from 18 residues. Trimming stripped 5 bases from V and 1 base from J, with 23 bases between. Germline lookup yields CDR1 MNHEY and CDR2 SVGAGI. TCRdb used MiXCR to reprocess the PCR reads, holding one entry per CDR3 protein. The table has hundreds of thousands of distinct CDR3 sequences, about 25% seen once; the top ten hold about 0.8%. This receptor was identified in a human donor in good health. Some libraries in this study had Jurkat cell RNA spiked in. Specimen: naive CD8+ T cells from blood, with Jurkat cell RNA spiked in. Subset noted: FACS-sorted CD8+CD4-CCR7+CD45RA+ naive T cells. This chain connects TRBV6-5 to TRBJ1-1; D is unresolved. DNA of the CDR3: TGTGCCAGCAGTGAAGCCCCAGCCGTGGGCATGAGGAACACTGAAGCTTTCTTT. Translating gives CASSEAPAVGMRNTEAFF.